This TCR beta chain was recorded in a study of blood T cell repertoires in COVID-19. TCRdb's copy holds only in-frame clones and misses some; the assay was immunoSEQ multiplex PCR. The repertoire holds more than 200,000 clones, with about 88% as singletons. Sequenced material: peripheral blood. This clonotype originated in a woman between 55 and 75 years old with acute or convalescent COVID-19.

CDR3 nucleotides: TGTGCCAGCAGTCACGCAGGGGTAGGTGAAAAAGAGACCCAGTACTTC. Protein: CASSHAGVGEKETQYF. This chain links TRBV28 with TRBJ2-5; TRBD1 might be the D (6 bases). This CDR3 has 16 amino acids. Germline V gene lookup returns CDR1 MDHEN and CDR2 SYDVKM. Deletions cut 5 bases from V and 3 bases from J, with 19 bases between.